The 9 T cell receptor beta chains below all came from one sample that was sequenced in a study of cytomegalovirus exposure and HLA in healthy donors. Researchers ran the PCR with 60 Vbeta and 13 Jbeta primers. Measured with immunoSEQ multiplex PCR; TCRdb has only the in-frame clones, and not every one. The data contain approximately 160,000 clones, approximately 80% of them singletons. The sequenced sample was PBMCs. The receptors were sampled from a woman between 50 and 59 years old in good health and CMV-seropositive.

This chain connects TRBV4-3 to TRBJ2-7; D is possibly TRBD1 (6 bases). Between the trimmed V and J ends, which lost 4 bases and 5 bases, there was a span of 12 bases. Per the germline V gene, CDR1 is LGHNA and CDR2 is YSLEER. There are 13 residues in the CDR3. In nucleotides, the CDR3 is TGCGCCAGCAGCCTGACAGGTCGGGACGAGCAGTACTTC. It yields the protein CASSLTGRDEQYF.

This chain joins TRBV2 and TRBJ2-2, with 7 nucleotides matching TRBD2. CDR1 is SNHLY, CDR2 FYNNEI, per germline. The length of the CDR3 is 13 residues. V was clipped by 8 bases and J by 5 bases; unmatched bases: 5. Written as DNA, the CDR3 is TGTGCCAGCCGCAGGGAGGGTACCGGGGAGCTGTTTTTT. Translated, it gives CASRREGTGELFF.

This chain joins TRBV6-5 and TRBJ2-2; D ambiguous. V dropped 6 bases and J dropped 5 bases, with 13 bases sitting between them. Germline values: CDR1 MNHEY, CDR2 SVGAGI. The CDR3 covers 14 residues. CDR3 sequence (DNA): TGTGCCAGCAGCCCCGTTGCCGGGACCGGGGAGCTGTTTTTT. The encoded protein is CASSPVAGTGELFF.

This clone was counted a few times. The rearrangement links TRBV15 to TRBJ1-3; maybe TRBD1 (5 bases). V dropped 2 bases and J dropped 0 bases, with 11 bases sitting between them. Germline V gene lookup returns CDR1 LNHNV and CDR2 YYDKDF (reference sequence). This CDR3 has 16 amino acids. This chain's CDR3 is CATSRRQYYSGNTIYF. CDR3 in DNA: TGTGCCACCAGCAGAAGACAGTACTACTCTGGAAACACCATATATTTT.

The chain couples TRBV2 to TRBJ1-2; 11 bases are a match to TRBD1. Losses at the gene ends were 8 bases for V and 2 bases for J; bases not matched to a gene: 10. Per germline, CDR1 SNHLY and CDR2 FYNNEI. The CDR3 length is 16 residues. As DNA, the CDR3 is TGTGCCAGCGGCAGGACAGGGGGCGCGGGGAACTATGGCTACACCTTC. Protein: CASGRTGGAGNYGYTF.

The CDR3 nucleotides are TGTGCCAGCAGCGTAAGGACAGGGGGCGGGTCTGGCTACACCTTC. Encoded protein: CASSVRTGGGSGYTF. The chain uses TRBV9 and TRBJ1-2; TRBD1 agrees at 11 bases. CDR1 SGDLS and CDR2 YYNGEE come from the germline V gene. This CDR3 contains 15 residues. V dropped 1 base and J dropped 7; count of bases not matched to a gene: 6. Drawing the rest from reference TRBV9 and TRBJ1-2, the complete variable domain is DSGVTQTPKHLITATGQRVTLRCSPRSGDLSVYWYQQSLDQGLQFLIQYYNGEERAKGNILERFSAQQFPDLHSELNLSSLELGDSALYFCASSVRTGGGSGYTFGSGTRLTVV.

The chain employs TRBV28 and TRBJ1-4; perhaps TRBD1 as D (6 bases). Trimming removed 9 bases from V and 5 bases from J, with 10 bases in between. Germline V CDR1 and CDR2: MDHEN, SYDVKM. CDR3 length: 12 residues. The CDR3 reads CASTQGNEKLFF. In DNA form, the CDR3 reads TGTGCCAGTACACAGGGAAATGAAAAACTGTTTTTT.

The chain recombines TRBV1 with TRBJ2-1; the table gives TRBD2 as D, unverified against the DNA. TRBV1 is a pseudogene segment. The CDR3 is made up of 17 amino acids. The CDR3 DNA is TGCACCAGCAGCCCCTGCCCGACTAGCGGGAGAGGACGTTCACAGTTCTTC. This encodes CTSSPCPTSGRGRSQFF.

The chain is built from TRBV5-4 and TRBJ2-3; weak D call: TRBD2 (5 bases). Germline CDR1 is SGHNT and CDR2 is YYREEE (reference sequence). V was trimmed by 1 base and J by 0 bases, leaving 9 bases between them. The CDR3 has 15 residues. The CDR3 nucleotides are TGTGCCAGCAGCTTGAGGACTTCTAGCACAGATACGCAGTATTTT. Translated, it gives CASSLRTSSTDTQYF.